This passage covers 3 T cell receptor beta chains from one sample sequenced in a study of PD-1 blockade in classical Hodgkin lymphoma. Exposure to brentuximab vedotin varied, and each patient had relapsed following autologous stem cell transplantation. Sequencing used immunoSEQ multiplex PCR; TCRdb keeps in-frame clones, though not all of them. The table lists tens of thousands of clones, roughly 91% of them singletons, with 7.5% to 9.5% in the top ten. This sample comprised peripheral blood mononuclear cells (PBMCs), obtained at baseline. These receptors all come from a human donor with classical Hodgkin lymphoma.

The chain combines TRBV30 with TRBJ1-6, with unresolved D. The V and J ends lost 3 bases and 9 bases respectively, with 15 bases between them. This CDR3 has 14 amino acids. Germline V lookup: CDR1 GTSNPN, CDR2 SVGIG (reference sequence). The CDR3 is CAWREWGGSSPLHF. Here the CDR3 DNA reads TGTGCCTGGAGGGAGTGGGGTGGGAGTTCACCCCTCCACTTT. The whole variable domain, filled in from reference TRBV30 and TRBJ1-6, reads SQTIHQWPATLVQPVGSPLSLECTVEGTSNPNLYWYRQAAGRGLQLLFYSVGIGQISSEVPQNLSASRPQDRQFILSSKKLLLSDSGFYLCAWREWGGSSPLHFGNGTRLTVT.

The chain combines TRBV11-3 with TRBJ2-1; D is unclear. The CDR3 length is 14 residues. Trimming removed 5 bases at V and 6 bases at J, with 14 bases between. CDR1 is SGHNT and CDR2 is YENEEA in the germline V gene. The CDR3 protein is CASSRSYESNEQFF. The DNA for the CDR3 is TGTGCCAGCAGCCGATCATACGAGTCCAATGAGCAGTTCTTC.

This chain links TRBV7-2 with TRBJ2-7; the match to TRBD2 covers 7 bases. V lost 8 bases to trimming and J lost 5 bases; unmatched junction nucleotides: 9. CDR3 length: 13 residues. Germline loops: CDR1 SGHTA, CDR2 FQGNSA. As DNA, the CDR3 is TGTGCCAGCTCCTGGGACTATGGAAACGAGCAGTACTTC. This translates into CASSWDYGNEQYF.